The present TCR beta chain was sequenced within a study of technical replicates of blood from several donors. TCRdb keeps only in-frame clones here, not all; method: immunoSEQ multiplex PCR. Of some 70,000 clones listed, under 98% are singletons. Per germline, CDR1 MGHRA and CDR2 YSYEKL. V was clipped by 7 bases and J by 1 base, with 17 bases between them. The CDR3 spans 15 residues. V usage is TRBV4-1 and J usage is TRBJ2-7; no clear D gene. The material sequenced was T cells isolated from PBMCs. This receptor was identified in a human donor in good health. CDR3 amino acids: CASTPLEKSSYEQYF. The CDR3 nucleotides read TGCGCCAGCACCCCTTTAGAGAAATCGTCCTACGAGCAGTACTTC.